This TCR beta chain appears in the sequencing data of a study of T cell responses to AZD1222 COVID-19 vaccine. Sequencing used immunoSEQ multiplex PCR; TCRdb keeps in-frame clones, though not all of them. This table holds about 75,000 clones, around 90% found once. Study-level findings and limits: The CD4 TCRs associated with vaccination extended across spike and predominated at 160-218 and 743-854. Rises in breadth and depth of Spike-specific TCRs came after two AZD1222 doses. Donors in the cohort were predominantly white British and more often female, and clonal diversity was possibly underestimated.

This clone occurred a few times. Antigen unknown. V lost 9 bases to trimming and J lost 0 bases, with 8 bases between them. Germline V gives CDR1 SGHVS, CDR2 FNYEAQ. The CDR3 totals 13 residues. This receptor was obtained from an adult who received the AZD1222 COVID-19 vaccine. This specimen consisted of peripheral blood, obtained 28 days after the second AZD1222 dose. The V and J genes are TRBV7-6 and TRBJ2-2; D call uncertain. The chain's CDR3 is CASRASNTGELFF. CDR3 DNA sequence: TGTGCCAGTCGGGCATCGAACACCGGGGAGCTGTTTTTT.